This T cell receptor (beta chain) was sequenced during a study of T cells in Graves' hyperthyroidism and ophthalmopathy. Study observations and caveats: In blood, most of the thyroid clonotypes expanded above 0.001 were also present.

This clonotype was seen ten or more times. Its antigen is undetermined. PBMCs stemmed from more than 7.5 ml fresh peripheral blood. Researchers took RNA transcripts and amplified the TCR beta CDR3 regions from them. First-round RT-PCR with HTBI primers amplified the TCR CDR3 region. Via MiXCR, TCRdb re-called the multiplex PCR reads, giving one row per CDR3 protein. The repertoire has 640,000 or so distinct CDR3 sequences, more than 13% of them found once; the top ten carry around 7%. This clonotype originated in a woman younger than 35 with Graves' ophthalmopathy. Source material: blood.

In DNA, the CDR3 is TGTGCCAGTAGTTCAACTAGCCAAGGGGACAATGAGCAGTTCTTC. This encodes CASSSTSQGDNEQFF. The chain recombines TRBV19 with TRBJ2-1, with D possibly being TRBD2 (6 bases). Germline assignment: CDR1 LNHDA and CDR2 SQIVND (reference sequence). The CDR3 is 15 residues long. With 5 bases removed from V and 5 bases from J, the gap between germline ends came to 16 bases.